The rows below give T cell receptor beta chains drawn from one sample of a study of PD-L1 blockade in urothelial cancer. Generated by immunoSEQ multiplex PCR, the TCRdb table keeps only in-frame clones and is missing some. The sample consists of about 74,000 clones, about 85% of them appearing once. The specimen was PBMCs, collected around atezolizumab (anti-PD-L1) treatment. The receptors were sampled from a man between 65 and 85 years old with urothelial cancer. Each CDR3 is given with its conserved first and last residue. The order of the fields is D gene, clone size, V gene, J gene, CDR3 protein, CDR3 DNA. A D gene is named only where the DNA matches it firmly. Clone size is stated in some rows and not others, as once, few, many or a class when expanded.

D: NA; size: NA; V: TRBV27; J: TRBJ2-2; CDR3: CASSFRTANTGELFF; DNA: TGTGCCAGCAGTTTTCGCACAGCGAACACCGGGGAGCTGTTTTTT
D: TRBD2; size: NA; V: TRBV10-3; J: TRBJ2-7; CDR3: CAISESIAGGGEQYF; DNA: TGTGCCATCAGTGAGTCCATAGCGGGGGGCGGCGAGCAGTACTTC
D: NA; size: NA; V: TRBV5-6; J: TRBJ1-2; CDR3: CASSLVGRDGYTF; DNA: TGTGCCAGCAGCTTGGTTGGCAGGGATGGCTACACCTTC
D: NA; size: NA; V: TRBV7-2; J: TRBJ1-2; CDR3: CASSLAEGGRARYGYTF; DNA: TGTGCCAGCAGCTTAGCGGAGGGAGGCAGGGCCCGCTATGGCTACACCTTC
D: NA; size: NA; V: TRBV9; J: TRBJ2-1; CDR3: CASSRSTSPDKFF; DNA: TGTGCCAGCAGCCGTAGTACTAGCCCAGATAAGTTCTTC
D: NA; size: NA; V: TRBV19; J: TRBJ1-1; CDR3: CASTLTVNTEAFF; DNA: TGTGCCAGTACCCTGACAGTTAACACTGAAGCTTTCTTT
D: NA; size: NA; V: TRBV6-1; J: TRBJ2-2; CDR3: CASSEYPGELFF; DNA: TGTGCCAGCAGTGAATATCCCGGGGAGCTGTTTTTT
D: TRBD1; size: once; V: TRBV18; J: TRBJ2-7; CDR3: CASSPNQIGGTGSTYEQYF; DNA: TGTGCCAGCTCACCAAACCAAATTGGTGGGACAGGGTCCACCTACGAGCAGTACTTC
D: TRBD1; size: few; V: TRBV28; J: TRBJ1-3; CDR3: CASSSRDSGNTIYF; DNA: TGTGCCAGCAGCTCCCGGGACAGTGGAAACACCATATATTTT
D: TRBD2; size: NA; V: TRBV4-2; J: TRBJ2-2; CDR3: CASSNRGAGGPDTGELFF; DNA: TGTGCCAGCAGCAACAGAGGAGCGGGAGGGCCGGACACCGGGGAGCTGTTTTTT
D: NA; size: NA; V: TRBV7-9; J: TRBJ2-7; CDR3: CASSFSGSYEQYF; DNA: TGTGCCAGCAGCTTTTCGGGGTCCTACGAGCAGTACTTC
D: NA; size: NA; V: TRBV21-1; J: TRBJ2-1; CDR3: CASPVTNEQFF; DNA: TGTGCCAGCCCCGTCACAAATGAGCAGTTCTTC
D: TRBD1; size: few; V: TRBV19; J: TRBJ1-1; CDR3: CASSIDRGAREAFF; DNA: TGTGCCAGTAGTATAGACAGGGGGGCACGAGAAGCTTTCTTT
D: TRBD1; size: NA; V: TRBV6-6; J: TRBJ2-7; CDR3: CAKYKQGVMDEQYF; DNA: TGTGCCAAATATAAACAGGGGGTGATGGACGAGCAGTACTTC
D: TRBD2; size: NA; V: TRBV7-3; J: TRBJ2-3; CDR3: CASSLSSGSRTDTQYF; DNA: TGTGCCAGCAGCTTAAGTAGCGGGAGTCGCACAGATACGCAGTATTTT
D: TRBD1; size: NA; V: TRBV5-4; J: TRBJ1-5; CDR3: CASSLQGTNQPQHF; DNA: TGTGCCAGCAGCCTACAGGGGACAAATCAGCCCCAGCATTTT
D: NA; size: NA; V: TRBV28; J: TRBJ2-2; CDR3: CASTPSGYTGELFF; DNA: TGTGCCAGCACCCCCAGCGGATACACCGGGGAGCTGTTTTTT
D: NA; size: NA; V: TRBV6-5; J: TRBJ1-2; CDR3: CASSQPGQPVYGYTF; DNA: TGTGCCAGCAGTCAGCCGGGACAACCCGTCTATGGCTACACCTTC
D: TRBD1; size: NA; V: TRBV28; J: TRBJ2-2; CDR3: CASSLSAGGTGELFF; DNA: TGTGCCAGCAGTTTATCGGCAGGGGGCACCGGGGAGCTGTTTTTT
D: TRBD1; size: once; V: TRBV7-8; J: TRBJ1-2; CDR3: CASSSFRTGANYGYTF; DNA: TGTGCCAGCAGCTCTTTCAGGACAGGAGCTAACTATGGCTACACCTTC
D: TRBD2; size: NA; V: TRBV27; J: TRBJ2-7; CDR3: CASSLSFPSGGYEQYF; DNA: TGTGCCAGCAGTTTATCGTTTCCTAGCGGGGGGTACGAGCAGTACTTC
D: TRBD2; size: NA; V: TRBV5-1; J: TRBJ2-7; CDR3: CASSLGLDRYEQYF; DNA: TGCGCCAGCAGCTTAGGACTAGACCGCTACGAGCAGTACTTC
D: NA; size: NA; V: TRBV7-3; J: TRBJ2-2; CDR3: CASSSSPGGRDTGELFF; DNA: TGTGCCAGCAGCTCCTCCCCAGGGGGGCGGGACACCGGGGAGCTGTTTTTT
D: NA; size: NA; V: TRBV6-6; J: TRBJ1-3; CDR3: CATREVLTGNTIYF; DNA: TGTGCCACCCGGGAGGTTCTGACTGGAAACACCATATATTTT
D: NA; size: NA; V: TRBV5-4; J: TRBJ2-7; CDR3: CASSTRLELNEQYF; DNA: TGTGCCAGCAGCACCCGGCTGGAGTTAAACGAGCAGTACTTC
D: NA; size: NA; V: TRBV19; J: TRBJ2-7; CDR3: CASSISGYEQYF; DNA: TGTGCCAGTAGTATATCCGGCTACGAGCAGTACTTC
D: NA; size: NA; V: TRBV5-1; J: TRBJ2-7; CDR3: CASSLGGQGAYEQYF; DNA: TGCGCCAGCAGCTTGGGTGGGCAAGGGGCCTACGAGCAGTACTTC
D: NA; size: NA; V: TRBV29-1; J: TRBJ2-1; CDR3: CSVGRVNEQFF; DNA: TGCAGCGTTGGGAGGGTCAATGAGCAGTTCTTC
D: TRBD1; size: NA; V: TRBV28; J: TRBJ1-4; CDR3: CASSAPDRGSNEKLFF; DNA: TGTGCCAGCAGTGCCCCAGACAGGGGATCTAATGAAAAACTGTTTTTT
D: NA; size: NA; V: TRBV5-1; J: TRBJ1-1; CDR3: CASSFGRVNTEAFF; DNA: TGCGCCAGCAGCTTTGGTCGCGTGAACACTGAAGCTTTCTTT
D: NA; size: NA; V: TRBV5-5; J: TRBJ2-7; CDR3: CASSLATSYEQYF; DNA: TGTGCCAGCAGCTTGGCAACTAGTTACGAGCAGTACTTC
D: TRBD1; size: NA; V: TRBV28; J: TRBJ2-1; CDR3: CASRASGTGGSEQFF; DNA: TGTGCCAGCAGGGCCTCCGGGACAGGGGGGTCTGAGCAGTTCTTC
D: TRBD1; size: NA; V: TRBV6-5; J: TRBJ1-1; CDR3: CASSYSGTVNTEAFF; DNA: TGTGCCAGCAGTTACTCGGGGACAGTGAACACTGAAGCTTTCTTT
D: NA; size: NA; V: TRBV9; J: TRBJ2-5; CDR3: CASSVSARGGRETQYF; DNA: TGTGCCAGCAGCGTATCCGCCCGAGGAGGTCGGGAGACCCAGTACTTC
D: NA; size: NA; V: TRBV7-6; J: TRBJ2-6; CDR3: CASSLALGSGNSGANVLTF; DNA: TGTGCCAGCAGCTTAGCGCTCGGATCAGGGAACTCTGGGGCCAACGTCCTGACTTTC
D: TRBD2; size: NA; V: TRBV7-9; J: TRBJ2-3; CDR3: CASSGRAVGTDTQYF; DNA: TGTGCCAGCTCCGGGAGGGCCGTTGGGACAGATACGCAGTATTTT
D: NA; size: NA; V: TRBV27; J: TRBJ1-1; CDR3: CASRGGQLTEAFF; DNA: TGTGCCAGCAGGGGTGGACAGCTCACTGAAGCTTTCTTT
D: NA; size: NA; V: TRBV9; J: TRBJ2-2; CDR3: CASSFGQGGEELFF; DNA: TGTGCCAGCAGCTTCGGTCAGGGTGGGGAGGAGCTGTTTTTT
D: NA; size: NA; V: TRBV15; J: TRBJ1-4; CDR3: CATSRDRGAVNEKLFF; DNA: TGTGCCACCAGCAGAGATCGGGGGGCAGTTAATGAAAAACTGTTTTTT
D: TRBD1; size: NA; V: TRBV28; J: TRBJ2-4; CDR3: CASSLYPGQGFGAKNIQYF; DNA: TGTGCCAGCAGTTTATACCCGGGACAGGGGTTTGGGGCCAAAAACATTCAGTACTTC